This T cell receptor beta chain originates from a study of blood T cell repertoires in COVID-19. For the study at large: Sites across the United States, Italy and Spain contributed samples from acute and convalescent COVID-19. Nucleic acid was either cDNA or gDNA, and it came from T cells, B-cell-depleted T cells, or PBMCs.

In the original processing: Reference gene primers were amplified, and this amplification served to estimate nucleated cell counts. Sequencing was performed with immunoSEQ multiplex PCR; in TCRdb, only in-frame clones are kept and a portion is missing. The DNA was the basis for D and trimming; V, J and clone size are from that table. There are just under 300,000 clones in the sample; more than 75% occur only once, and around 1.4% lies in the top ten. The sequenced sample was peripheral blood. This receptor was taken from a man between 65 and 85 years old with acute or convalescent COVID-19.

The CDR3 nucleotides are TGTGCCACCAGCAGAGACGTACTCGGGGAGCAGTACTTC. Translated, it gives CATSRDVLGEQYF. V and J are TRBV15 and TRBJ2-7; D call uncertain. This CDR3 comprises 13 residues. The germline V gene encodes CDR1 LNHNV and CDR2 YYDKDF (reference sequence). With 0 bases removed from V and 7 bases from J, the gap between germline ends came to 10 bases.